A single sample is the source of the 24 T cell receptor beta chains below, sequenced in a study of Ad26.COV2.S vaccination and SARS-CoV-2 variants. The treatment is: around 19 received Ad26.COV2.S at low or high dose, single or two shots; 5 received placebo; per-sample allocation not given. Specimen acquisition occurred on day 63 following the initial vaccine or placebo injection. Libraries were prepared by immunoSEQ multiplex PCR; TCRdb keeps only in-frame clonotypes and omits some of them. Here the sample spans hundreds of thousands of clones, roughly 80% being singletons. This sample comprised peripheral blood, obtained in a trial of Ad26.COV2.S vaccine versus placebo. The receptors were gathered from a person aged 18-65 years who received the Ad26.COV2.S COVID-19 vaccine or a placebo.

The gene calls are TRBV5-5 and TRBJ1-1; the D gene is possibly TRBD1 (5 bases). This CDR3 has 14 residues. V was clipped by 0 bases and J by 7 bases, with 13 bases between them. In germline, CDR1 is SGHKS, CDR2 YYEKEE (reference sequence). CDR3 in amino acids: CASSLGWQGGEAFF. DNA of the CDR3: TGTGCCAGCAGCTTGGGGTGGCAGGGAGGTGAAGCTTTCTTT. The full variable domain, completed using reference TRBV5-5 and TRBJ1-1, is DAGVTQSPTHLIKTRGQQVTLRCSPISGHKSVSWYQQVLGQGPQFIFQYYEKEERGRGNFPDRFSARQFPNYSSELNVNALLLGDSALYLCASSLGWQGGEAFFGQGTRLTVV.

The chain uses TRBV4-3 and TRBJ2-1, with D unresolved. The length of the CDR3 is 15 residues. Trimming shortened V by 0 bases and J by 9 bases, and 15 bases separated the two germline ends. CDR1 is LGHNA, CDR2 YSLEER, per germline. The CDR3 sequence is CASSQEPVRVGEQFF. For the CDR3, the DNA is TGCGCCAGCAGCCAAGAACCTGTCCGGGTGGGTGAGCAGTTCTTC.

V is TRBV11-3 and J is TRBJ2-7; maybe TRBD2 (6 bases). Germline V gene lookup returns CDR1 SGHNT and CDR2 YENEEA. This CDR3 contains 12 residues. V was clipped by 6 bases and J by 7 bases, with 13 bases between them. CDR3: CASSRGTREQYF. The CDR3 coding sequence is TGTGCCAGCAGTCGCGGGACCCGAGAGCAGTACTTC.

This sequence joins TRBV7-9 and TRBJ2-1, with 10 positions matching TRBD2. The germline V gene encodes CDR1 SEHNR and CDR2 FQNEAQ (reference sequence). The V segment lost 4 bases and the J segment 9 bases; nucleotides outside the gene matches: 9. This CDR3 contains 15 residues. In DNA, the CDR3 is TGTGCCAGCAGCTCAGGGACTAGCGCCCTTGGTGAGCAGTTCTTC. Translation gives CASSSGTSALGEQFF.

The chain links TRBV19 to TRBJ2-7, with 9 bases that match TRBD1. Per germline, CDR1 LNHDA and CDR2 SQIVND (reference sequence). The CDR3 sequence is 15 residues long. With 5 bases clipped from V and 4 bases from J, the junction kept 9 bases outside the gene matches. CDR3 nucleotides: TGTGCCAGTAGTGTCGGGACAGGGCACTCTTACGAGCAGTACTTC. This codes for CASSVGTGHSYEQYF.

The count of this clone is one. This chain connects TRBV24-1 to TRBJ1-1, with unresolved D. CDR3 length: 13 amino acids. The V gene's germline CDR1 is KGHDR and CDR2 SFDVKD. V lost 9 bases to trimming and J lost 1 base, with 11 bases between them. CDR3 coding DNA: TGTGCCACCGGGAACCCAGCGAACACTGAAGCTTTCTTT. It codes for CATGNPANTEAFF.

The chain has TRBV7-3 and TRBJ2-7; D is possibly TRBD2 (5 bases). CDR1 is SGHTA and CDR2 is FQGTGA in the germline V gene. CDR3 length equals 13 residues. Deletions cut 5 bases from V and 3 bases from J, with 11 bases between. The CDR3 nucleotides read TGTGCCAGCAGCCCCAGCCGGGGCTACGAGCAGTACTTC. Its protein product is CASSPSRGYEQYF.

This sequence joins TRBV9 and TRBJ2-3; 7 positions agree with TRBD2. CDR1 SGDLS and CDR2 YYNGEE come from the germline V gene. This CDR3 has 14 amino acids. Losses at the gene ends were 4 bases for V and 6 bases for J; bases not matched to a gene: 8. CDR3 protein: CASSKGTTGDTQYF. Here the CDR3 DNA reads TGTGCCAGCAGCAAAGGGACTACTGGGGATACGCAGTATTTT.

V gene TRBV4-2 combines with J gene TRBJ2-1, with unresolved D. Germline loops: CDR1 LGHNA, CDR2 YNFKEQ. The CDR3 length is 14 residues. Trimming pared 0 bases from V and 10 bases from J, leaving 13 bases between. CDR3 region: CASSQDRSGREQFF. CDR3 bases: TGTGCCAGCAGCCAAGATCGGTCTGGCCGCGAGCAGTTCTTC.

The J gene is TRBJ2-3, the V gene TRBV7-9; 9 positions agree with TRBD2. CDR1 is SEHNR, CDR2 FQNEAQ, per germline (reference sequence). V shed 5 bases, J shed 5 bases, and the junction held 14 bases outside the gene matches. The CDR3 is 17 amino acids. The CDR3 sequence: CASSASRRGGVGDTQYF. The CDR3 coding sequence is TGTGCCAGCAGCGCCTCAAGGCGGGGGGGCGTCGGAGATACGCAGTATTTT.

With regard to this clone: One junction end does not reproduce the germline sequence, and a read error may be involved. This sequence joins TRBV5-1 and TRBJ1-2; unclear D gene. The CDR3 extends over 11 amino acids. Germline CDR1 SGHRS, CDR2 YFSETQ. CDR3 in amino acids: CASSLDRALFF. DNA for the CDR3: TGCGCCAGCAGCTTGGACCGGGCCCTATTCTTC.

At least ten counts were recorded for this clone. The chain has TRBV12-5 and TRBJ1-1; D gene ambiguous. The V gene lost 1 base and the J gene lost 0 bases, with 15 bases spanning the gap. This CDR3 comprises 17 residues. CDR1 and CDR2 from the germline V gene are LGHNT and FRNRAP. CDR3 bases: TGTGCTAGTGGTTTGGCAACCGTGGGGATAATGAACACTGAAGCTTTCTTT. It translates to CASGLATVGIMNTEAFF.

This clone appeared a few times. V and J are TRBV10-1 and TRBJ2-7; 7 bases map to TRBD2. The germline V gene has CDR1 WNHNN and CDR2 SYGVQD (reference sequence). The CDR3 runs to 14 residues. V trimming: 5 bases; J trimming: 6 bases; junction bases outside the gene matches: 10. The CDR3 region has the DNA TGCGCCAGCAGTCGGACTAGTCTGTCAGGCGAGCAGTACTTC. This gives the protein CASSRTSLSGEQYF.

The chain carries TRBV4-1 and TRBJ2-2, with D tentatively TRBD1 (6 bases). Germline CDR1 MGHRA, CDR2 YSYEKL. The CDR3 loop spans 15 amino acids. Trimming removed 2 bases from V and 4 bases from J, with 11 bases in between. The chain's CDR3 is CASSQTGTSTGELFF. CDR3 in DNA: TGCGCCAGCAGCCAAACCGGGACATCCACCGGGGAGCTGTTTTTT.

The chain recombines TRBV27 with TRBJ2-3; D call uncertain. Trimming took 0 bases from V and 11 from J, leaving 12 bases between them. Germline assignment: CDR1 MNHEY and CDR2 SMNVEV (reference sequence). CDR3 length equals 13 residues. CDR3 sequence: CASSLSNPSGQYF. The CDR3 region has the DNA TGTGCCAGCAGTTTATCTAACCCTAGTGGGCAGTATTTT.

The CDR3 protein is CAIAEKGSNQPQHF. The CDR3 DNA sequence: TGTGCCATAGCGGAAAAAGGGAGCAATCAGCCCCAGCATTTT. The chain carries TRBV19 and TRBJ1-5, with D unclear. Germline CDR1 reads LNHDA; CDR2 reads SQIVND (reference sequence). V lost 10 bases and J lost 1, with 14 bases in between. CDR3 length: 14 amino acids.

The sample holds a few counts of this clone. The chain has TRBV3-1 (or the pseudogene TRBV3-2) and TRBJ1-2; 10 bases line up with TRBD1. V lost 2 bases, J lost 4 bases, and 4 bases stayed unmatched. The CDR3 runs 15 residues. The germline V gene encodes CDR1 LGHDT and CDR2 YNNKEL (reference sequence). The CDR3 sequence: CASSQSGTGVYGYTF. In DNA, the CDR3 is TGTGCCAGCAGCCAATCCGGGACAGGGGTCTATGGCTACACCTTC.

The chain links TRBV13 to TRBJ2-7; TRBD1 matches 8 bases. The CDR3 loop spans 14 amino acids. V lost 6 bases, J lost 4 bases, and 8 bases stayed unmatched. CDR1 and CDR2 (germline): PRHDT, FYEKMQ (reference sequence). CDR3 sequence reads: CASSRRDRRYEQYF. In nucleotides, the CDR3 is TGTGCCAGCAGTCGGAGGGACAGGAGATACGAGCAGTACTTC. Using reference TRBV13 and TRBJ2-7 for the parts outside the CDR3, the full variable domain is AAGVIQSPRHLIKEKRETATLKCYPIPRHDTVYWYQQGPGQDPQFLISFYEKMQSDKGSIPDRFSAQQFSDYHSELNMSSLELGDSALYFCASSRRDRRYEQYFGPGTRLTVT.

The V call is TRBV11-2, the J call TRBJ1-2; TRBD1 matches 8 bases. V trimming: 5 bases; J trimming: 4 bases; junction bases outside the gene matches: 3. CDR1 and CDR2 (germline): SGHAT, FQNNGV. This CDR3 has 13 residues. CDR3 sequence reads: CASSPGTGYGYTF. In DNA, the CDR3 is TGTGCCAGCAGCCCCGGGACAGGCTATGGCTACACCTTC.

V usage is TRBV7-3 and J usage is TRBJ2-3, with 8 bases that match TRBD1. Germline loops: CDR1 SGHTA, CDR2 FQGTGA. V lost 5 bases, J lost 6 bases, and 7 bases stayed unmatched. The CDR3 is 14 residues long. The CDR3 reads CASSLGQGLDTQYF. The DNA of the CDR3 is TGTGCCAGCAGCCTAGGACAGGGTTTGGATACGCAGTATTTT.

The chain couples TRBV3-1 (or the pseudogene TRBV3-2) to TRBJ2-1, with D possibly matching TRBD2 (6 bases). The CDR3 is made up of 15 amino acids. Germline CDR1 is LGHDT and CDR2 is YNNKEL (reference sequence). V dropped 1 base and J dropped 4 bases, with 11 bases sitting between them. The chain's CDR3 is CASSQGWAGYNEQFF. DNA of the CDR3: TGTGCCAGCAGCCAAGGTTGGGCGGGGTACAATGAGCAGTTCTTC.

As DNA, the CDR3 is TGTGCCAGCAGCTTGCCGGGGGGGCGATCCGAGCAGTACTTC. Translation gives CASSLPGGRSEQYF. This chain links TRBV5-4 with TRBJ2-7; 8 bases agree with TRBD2. Germline lookup yields CDR1 SGHNT and CDR2 YYREEE (reference sequence). This CDR3 is built from 14 residues. The ends lost 1 base at V and 6 bases at J; junction bases unmatched: 6.

The rearrangement links TRBV19 to TRBJ2-2; D is perhaps TRBD1 (5 bases). The V end was cut by 3 bases, the J end by 11 bases, with 10 bases between. Germline loops: CDR1 LNHDA, CDR2 SQIVND (reference sequence). This CDR3 has 12 residues. The CDR3 DNA sequence: TGTGCCAGTAGTATTGGACAACGAGAGCTGTTTTTT. Translated: CASSIGQRELFF. Complete variable domain (other parts from reference TRBV19 and TRBJ2-2): DGGITQSPKYLFRKEGQNVTLSCEQNLNHDAMYWYRQDPGQGLRLIYYSQIVNDFQKGDIAEGYSVSREKKESFPLTVTSAQKNPTAFYLCASSIGQRELFFGEGSRLTVL.

Worth noting for this clone: The junction and the germline gene differ at one end; a read error may be behind it. The V and J genes are TRBV13 and TRBJ2-7, with D possibly TRBD2 on 7 matching bases. Germline CDR1 reads PRHDT; CDR2 reads FYEKMQ (reference sequence). The CDR3 runs 12 residues. CDR3 nucleotide sequence: TGTGCCAGCAGCCTAGGGGGGGGCGAGCAGTACTTC. Translation: CASSLGGGEQYF. Combining the CDR3 with reference TRBV13 and TRBJ2-7 gives the whole variable domain AAGVIQSPRHLIKEKRETATLKCYPIPRHDTVYWYQQGPGQDPQFLISFYEKMQSDKGSIPDRFSAQQFSDYHSELNMSSLELGDSALYFCASSLGGGEQYFGPGTRLTVT.